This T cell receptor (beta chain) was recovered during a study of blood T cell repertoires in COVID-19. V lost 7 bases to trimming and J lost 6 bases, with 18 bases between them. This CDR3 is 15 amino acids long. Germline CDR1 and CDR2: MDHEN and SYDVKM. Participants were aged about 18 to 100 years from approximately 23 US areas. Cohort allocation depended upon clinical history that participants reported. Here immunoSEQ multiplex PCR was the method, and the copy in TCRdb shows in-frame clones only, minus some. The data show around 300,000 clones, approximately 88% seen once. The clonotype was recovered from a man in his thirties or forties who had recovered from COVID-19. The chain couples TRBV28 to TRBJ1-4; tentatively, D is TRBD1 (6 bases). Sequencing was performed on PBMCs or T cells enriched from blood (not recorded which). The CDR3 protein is CASNSWGTQDEKLFF. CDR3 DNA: TGTGCCAGCAATTCCTGGGGGACACAGGATGAAAAACTGTTTTTT. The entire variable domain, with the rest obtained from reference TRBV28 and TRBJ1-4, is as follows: DVKVTQSSRYLVKRTGEKVFLECVQDMDHENMFWYRQDPGLGLRLIYFSYDVKMKEKGDIPEGYSVSREKKERFSLILESASTNQTSMYLCASNSWGTQDEKLFFGSGTQLSVL.